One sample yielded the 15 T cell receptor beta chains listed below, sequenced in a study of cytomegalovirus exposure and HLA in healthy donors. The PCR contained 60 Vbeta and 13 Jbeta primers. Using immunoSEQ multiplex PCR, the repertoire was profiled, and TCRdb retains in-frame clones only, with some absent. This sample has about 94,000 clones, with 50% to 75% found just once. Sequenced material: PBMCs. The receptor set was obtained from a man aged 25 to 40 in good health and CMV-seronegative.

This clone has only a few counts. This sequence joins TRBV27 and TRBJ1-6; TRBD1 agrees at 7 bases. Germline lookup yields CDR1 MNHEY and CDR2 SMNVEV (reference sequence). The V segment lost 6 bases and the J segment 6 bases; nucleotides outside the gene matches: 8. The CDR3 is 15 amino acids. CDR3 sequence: CASRTGQSFNSPLHF. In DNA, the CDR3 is TGTGCCAGCAGAACGGGACAGAGTTTTAATTCACCCCTCCACTTT.

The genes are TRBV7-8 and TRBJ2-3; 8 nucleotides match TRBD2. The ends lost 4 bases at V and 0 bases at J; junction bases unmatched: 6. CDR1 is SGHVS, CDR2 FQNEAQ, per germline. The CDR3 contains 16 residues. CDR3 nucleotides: TGTGCCAGCAGCTGGTTAGCGGGGATGAGCACAGATACGCAGTATTTT. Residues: CASSWLAGMSTDTQYF.

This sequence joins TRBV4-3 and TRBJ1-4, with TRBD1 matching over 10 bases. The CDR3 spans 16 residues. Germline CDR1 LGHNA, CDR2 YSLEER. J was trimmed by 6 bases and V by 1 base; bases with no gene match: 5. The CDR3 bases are TGCGCCAGCAGCCAAGCAATGGGGACAGGGGATGAAAAACTGTTTTTT. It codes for CASSQAMGTGDEKLFF.

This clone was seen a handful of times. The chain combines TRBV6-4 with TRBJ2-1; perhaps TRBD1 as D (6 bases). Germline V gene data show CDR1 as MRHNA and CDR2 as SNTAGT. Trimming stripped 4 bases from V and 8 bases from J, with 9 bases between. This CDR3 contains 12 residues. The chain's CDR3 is CASSATGYEQFF. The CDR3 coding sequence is TGTGCCAGCAGTGCCACAGGGTATGAGCAGTTCTTC.

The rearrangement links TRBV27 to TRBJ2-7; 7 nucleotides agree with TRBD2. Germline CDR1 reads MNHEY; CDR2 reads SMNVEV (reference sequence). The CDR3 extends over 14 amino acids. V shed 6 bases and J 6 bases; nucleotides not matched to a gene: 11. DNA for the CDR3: TGTGCCAGCAGCTTGGTCAGCGGGAACAGCGAGCAGTACTTC. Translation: CASSLVSGNSEQYF.

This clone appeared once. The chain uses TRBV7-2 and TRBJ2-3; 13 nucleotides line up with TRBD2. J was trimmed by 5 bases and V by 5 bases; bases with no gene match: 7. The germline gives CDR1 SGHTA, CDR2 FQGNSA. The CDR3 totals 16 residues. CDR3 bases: TGTGCCAGCAGCCGAGTCGGGACTAGCGGGGTAGATACGCAGTATTTT. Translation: CASSRVGTSGVDTQYF.

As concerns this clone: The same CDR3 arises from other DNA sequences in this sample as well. The CDR3 is CASSDRGGLFNEKLFF. The CDR3 DNA follows: TGTGCCAGCAGTGACCGGGGGGGTCTCTTTAATGAAAAACTGTTTTTT. The J gene is TRBJ1-4, the V gene TRBV25-1; D perhaps matches TRBD1 (5 bases). With 3 bases removed from V and 4 bases from J, the gap between germline ends came to 15 bases. This CDR3 spans 16 amino acids. Germline CDR1 is MGHDK and CDR2 is SYGVNS.

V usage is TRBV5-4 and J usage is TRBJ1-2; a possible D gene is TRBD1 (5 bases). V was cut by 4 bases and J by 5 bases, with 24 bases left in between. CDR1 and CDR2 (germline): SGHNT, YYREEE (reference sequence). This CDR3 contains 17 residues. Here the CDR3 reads CASSVPHLGGSLYGYTF. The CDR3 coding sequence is TGTGCCAGCAGCGTGCCCCACCTCGGGGGGAGCCTTTATGGCTACACCTTC.

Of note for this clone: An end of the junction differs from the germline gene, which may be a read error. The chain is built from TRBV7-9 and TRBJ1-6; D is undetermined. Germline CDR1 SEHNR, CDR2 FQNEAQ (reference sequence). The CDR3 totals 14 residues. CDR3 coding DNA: TGTTCCAGCCAACAGTTCCGGGGTAATTCACCCCTCCACTTT. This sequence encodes CSSQQFRGNSPLHF.

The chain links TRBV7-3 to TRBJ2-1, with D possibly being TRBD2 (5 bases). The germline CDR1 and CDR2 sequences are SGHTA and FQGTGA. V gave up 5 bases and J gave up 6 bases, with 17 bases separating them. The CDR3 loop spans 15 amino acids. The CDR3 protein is CASSRTPDHRNEQFF. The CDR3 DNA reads TGTGCCAGCAGCCGGACTCCAGACCACCGCAATGAGCAGTTCTTC.

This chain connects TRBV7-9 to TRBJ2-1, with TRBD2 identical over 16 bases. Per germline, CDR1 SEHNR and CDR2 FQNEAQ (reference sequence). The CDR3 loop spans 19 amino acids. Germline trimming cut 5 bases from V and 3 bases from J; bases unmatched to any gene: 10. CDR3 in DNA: TGTGCCAGCAGCCAGACTGGGACTAGCGGGAGGGTAGACTACAATGAGCAGTTCTTC. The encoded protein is CASSQTGTSGRVDYNEQFF.

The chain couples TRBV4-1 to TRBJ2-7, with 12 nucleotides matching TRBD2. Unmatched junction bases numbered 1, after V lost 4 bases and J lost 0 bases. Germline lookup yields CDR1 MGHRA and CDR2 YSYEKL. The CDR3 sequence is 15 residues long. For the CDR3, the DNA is TGCGCCAGCAGCCTGGGACTAGCGGGCTCCTACGAGCAGTACTTC. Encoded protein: CASSLGLAGSYEQYF.

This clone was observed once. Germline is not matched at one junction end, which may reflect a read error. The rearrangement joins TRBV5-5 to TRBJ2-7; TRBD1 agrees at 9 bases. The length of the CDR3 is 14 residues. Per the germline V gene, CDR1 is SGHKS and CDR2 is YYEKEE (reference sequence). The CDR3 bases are TGCGCCAGCAGCCGGGGACAGGGTCTCGGCGAGCAGTACTTC. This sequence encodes CASSRGQGLGEQYF. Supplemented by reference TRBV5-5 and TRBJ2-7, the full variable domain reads DAGVTQSPTHLIKTRGQQVTLRCSPISGHKSVSWYQQVLGQGPQFIFQYYEKEERGRGNFPDRFSARQFPNYSSELNVNALLLGDSALYLCASSRGQGLGEQYFGPGTRLTVT.

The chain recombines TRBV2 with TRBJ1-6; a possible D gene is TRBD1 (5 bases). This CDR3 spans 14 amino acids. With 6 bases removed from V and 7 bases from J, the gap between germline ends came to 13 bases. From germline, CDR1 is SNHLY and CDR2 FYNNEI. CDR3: CASSGRKGNSPLHF. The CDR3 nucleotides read TGTGCCAGCAGCGGACGGAAGGGGAATTCACCCCTCCACTTT.

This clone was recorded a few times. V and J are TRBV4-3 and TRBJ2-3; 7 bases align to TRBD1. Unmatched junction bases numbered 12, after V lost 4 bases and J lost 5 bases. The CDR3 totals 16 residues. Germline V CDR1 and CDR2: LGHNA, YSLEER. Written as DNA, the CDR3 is TGCGCCAGCAGCCCCGGGACAGCCGAGGCGATAGATACGCAGTATTTT. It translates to CASSPGTAEAIDTQYF.